This T cell receptor beta chain stems from a study of CD8+CD57+ T cells in acquired aplastic anemia. This clonotype has at least ten counts. Genomic DNA, serving as template, underwent TCR beta VDJ and CDR3 profiling. TCRdb re-derived calls from the reads in MiXCR, one entry per CDR3 protein. The sample lists under 250,000 distinct CDR3 sequences, less than 75% occurring once. Germline loops: CDR1 SGHVS, CDR2 FNYEAQ. The CDR3 sequence is 12 residues long. Deletions cut 8 bases from V and 1 base from J, with 9 bases between. Only patients with CD8+CD57+ cell expansion on flow cytometry were chosen for sequencing.

The clonotype comes from a human donor with aplastic anemia. Sequenced: sorted CD4+, CD8+, or CD8+CD57+ T cells (not recorded which) from PBMCs. The chain has TRBV7-6 and TRBJ2-7; D remains ambiguous. This CDR3 is CASSGLSYEQYF. The CDR3 DNA reads as TGTGCCAGCTCCGGCCTATCCTACGAGCAGTACTTC.